This T cell receptor (beta chain) was recorded in a study of T cells in Graves' hyperthyroidism and ophthalmopathy. The source material, RNA transcripts, was used to amplify TCR beta CDR3 regions. The HTBI primer set served for first-round RT-PCR of the TCR CDR3. MiXCR was run by TCRdb on the multiplex PCR reads, yielding one entry per CDR3 protein. The sample has 380,000 or so distinct CDR3 sequences; under 20% are singletons. Study results and limitations: Ophthalmopathy was told apart from stable hyperthyroidism by a 13 V-J model.

This clonotype was found many times. What it recognizes is unknown. The sequence came from a woman aged 18 to 35 with Graves' hyperthyroidism. What was sequenced was blood.

DNA of the CDR3: TGTGCCAGCAGCCCGAATTGGGGGGGGAACACTGAAGCTTTCTTT. Encoded protein: CASSPNWGGNTEAFF. V gene TRBV5-5 combines with J gene TRBJ1-1, with D perhaps matching TRBD1 (5 bases). Trimming shortened V by 4 bases and J by 1 base, and 14 bases separated the two germline ends. CDR3 size: 15 residues. Germline-derived CDR1 and CDR2 are SGHKS and YYEKEE (reference sequence).